The rows below give T cell receptor beta chains drawn from one sample of a study of blood T cell repertoires in COVID-19. The method was immunoSEQ multiplex PCR; TCRdb's version includes in-frame clones alone and lacks a portion of them. The table has approximately 140,000 clones, approximately 85% seen once. Material: peripheral blood. The receptors originated from a woman aged 60 to 75 with COVID-19, enrolled during active disease. Each CDR3 is given with its conserved first and last residue. Fields, in order: clone size, J gene, D gene, V gene, CDR3 DNA, CDR3 protein. D genes are given only for firm matches. The size entry is marked missing in some rows and otherwise reads once, few, many or a size class.

- | TRBJ2-5 | - | TRBV24-1 | TGTGCCACCAGTGACGTGACAGAAGAGACCCAGTACTTC | CATSDVTEETQYF
- | TRBJ2-1 | TRBD1 | TRBV5-8 | TGTGCCAGCAGCTTGGGGACAGGATTCTACAATGAGCAGTTCTTC | CASSLGTGFYNEQFF
- | TRBJ1-2 | TRBD1 | TRBV30 | TGTGCCTGGCGGGGACAGAACTATGGCTACACCTTC | CAWRGQNYGYTF
- | TRBJ2-1 | TRBD1 | TRBV5-1 | TGCGCCAGCAGCCCACAGGGGACCTACAATGAGCAGTTCTTC | CASSPQGTYNEQFF
- | TRBJ1-3 | - | TRBV5-4 | TGTGCCAGCAGCGGCGGGGACGGATCCATTCCTGGAAACACCATATATTTT | CASSGGDGSIPGNTIYF
- | TRBJ2-2 | TRBD2 | TRBV9 | TGTGCCAGCAGCGTATTGGGGTCTAGCGGGGGGCGAGGCACCGGGGAGCTGTTTTTT | CASSVLGSSGGRGTGELFF
once | TRBJ1-1 | - | TRBV6-5 | TGTGCCAGCAAAACAGGGAACATGAACACTGAAGCTTTCTTT | CASKTGNMNTEAFF
once | TRBJ2-4 | - | TRBV24-1 | TGTGCCACCAGTGATTTCGGGACGGGGGAGAACATTCAGTACTTC | CATSDFGTGENIQYF
once | TRBJ2-7 | - | TRBV15 | TGTGCCACCAGCACCCTCGGACAGAAGCAGTACTTC | CATSTLGQKQYF
few | TRBJ2-7 | TRBD1 | TRBV6-5 | TGTGCCAGCAGTTACTCCGGACAGGGGGCCTCCTACGAGCAGTACTTC | CASSYSGQGASYEQYF
once | TRBJ2-1 | TRBD2 | TRBV27 | TGTGCCAGCAGTTTTGCTAGCGGCGACTCCTACAATGAGCAGTTCTTC | CASSFASGDSYNEQFF
- | TRBJ2-3 | - | TRBV6-5 | TGTGCCAGCAGTCCCCCGCCGGGGGATACGCAGTATTTT | CASSPPPGDTQYF
- | TRBJ1-6 | - | TRBV27 | TGTGCCAGCAGGCCGGGATGGGGATCACCCCTCCACTTT | CASRPGWGSPLHF
- | TRBJ1-1 | - | TRBV25-1 | TGTGCCAGCAGTGAGGGGTCGGGGGGTGCTTTCTTT | CASSEGSGGAFF
- | TRBJ1-2 | TRBD1 | TRBV7-8 | TGTGCCAGCAGCTTGACAGGGGCCAGCGGCTACACCTTC | CASSLTGASGYTF
- | TRBJ2-7 | - | TRBV5-1 | TGCGCCAGCAGCTTTAATTACGAGCAGTACTTC | CASSFNYEQYF
- | TRBJ2-5 | - | TRBV12-2 | TGTGCAAGTCGCTTAGGCGGGGCGCCCCAAGAGACCCAGTACTTC | CASRLGGAPQETQYF
- | TRBJ2-7 | - | TRBV6-5 | TGTGCCAGCAGTTATTTCGGAGAGGGCTACGAGCAGTACTTC | CASSYFGEGYEQYF
- | TRBJ1-6 | TRBD1 | TRBV19 | TGTGCCAGTAGTATGTGGTCAGGGGGTTCACCCCTCCACTTT | CASSMWSGGSPLHF
- | TRBJ2-1 | - | TRBV18 | TGTGCCAGCTCACCACAGAGTACAGGCAATCTCAATGAGCAGTTCTTC | CASSPQSTGNLNEQFF
- | TRBJ1-1 | TRBD1 | TRBV6-5 | TGTGCCAGCAGTTTTGACAGGGAAGTCAACACTGAAGCTTTCTTT | CASSFDREVNTEAFF
once | TRBJ1-1 | - | TRBV6-5 | TGTGCCAGCACCATTCAGGCAGGGGTGAACACTGAAGCTTTCTTT | CASTIQAGVNTEAFF
- | TRBJ1-3 | - | TRBV5-5 | TGTGCCAGGTACGGTGGAAACACCATATATTTT | CARYGGNTIYF
- | TRBJ2-1 | - | TRBV7-8 | TGTGCCAGCAGCTTAGTCGGCGGCTCCTACAATGAGCAGTTCTTC | CASSLVGGSYNEQFF
- | TRBJ2-3 | TRBD1 | TRBV2 | TGTGCCAGCAGTATAACAGGGGGGCCAGGCACAGATACGCAGTATTTT | CASSITGGPGTDTQYF
- | TRBJ1-2 | TRBD1 | TRBV5-4 | TGTGCCAGCAGCCCGGACAGGGGAGGGGACTATGGCTACACCTTC | CASSPDRGGDYGYTF
- | TRBJ2-5 | TRBD1 | TRBV6-1 | TGTGCCAGCAGTGAAGCAGCCGGACAGGGGTTAGAGACCCAGTACTTC | CASSEAAGQGLETQYF
- | TRBJ2-3 | TRBD2 | TRBV11-2 | TGTGCCAGCAGCACCGGGACTAGCTCTGGGTTCGATACGCAGTATTTT | CASSTGTSSGFDTQYF
- | TRBJ1-5 | TRBD1 | TRBV7-2 | TGTGCCAGCAGCTTGCGGCTAGGGACAGGGGTTAGCAATCAGCCCCAGCATTTT | CASSLRLGTGVSNQPQHF
- | TRBJ2-7 | - | TRBV27 | TGTGCCAGCAGTTTATTTCCGGGACACTACGAGCAGTACTTC | CASSLFPGHYEQYF
- | TRBJ2-1 | TRBD2 | TRBV28 | TGTGCCAGCAGGATCGGGGGGGGCCTTAGGAATGAGCAGTTCTTC | CASRIGGGLRNEQFF
- | TRBJ2-7 | - | TRBV5-1 | TGCGCCAGCAGCTTGGCTCCGGGGACAAGTAGAGTCCAATGGGACTTC | CASSLAPGTSRVQWDF
- | TRBJ1-5 | - | TRBV15 | TGTGCCACCAGCAGAGATAACATTCCCAATCAGCCCCAGCATTTT | CATSRDNIPNQPQHF